This T cell receptor beta chain was identified during a study of beta chain features in type 1 diabetes. Study conclusions and caveats: All four CD4+ subsets of Type 1 diabetes patients contained TCRB CDR3s that were moderately but significantly shorter.

Expressed TCRB transcripts were sequenced, since all the RNA that had been isolated was reverse transcribed. Naive, central memory and regulatory T cell samples averaged about 3.57 million reads. Produced via immunoSEQ multiplex PCR; TCRdb's table is partial and in-frame only. The table has around 160,000 clones, roughly 9% seen once. Points on this clone: Its antigen is still unknown.

Per the germline V gene, CDR1 is GTSNPN and CDR2 is SVGIG (reference sequence). The V end lost 1 base, the J end lost 4 bases, and 10 bases lay between the germline ends. This CDR3 is built from 13 residues. The receptor comes from a woman in her twenties or thirties with type 1 diabetes. The sequenced sample was central memory CD4+ T cells from blood. This chain connects TRBV30 to TRBJ2-5; no clear D. CDR3 sequence reads: CAWSGLSGETQYF. The CDR3, as DNA: TGTGCCTGGAGTGGTTTATCGGGAGAGACCCAGTACTTC.